This is a list of T cell receptor beta chains from one sample in a study of blood T cell repertoires in COVID-19. Produced via immunoSEQ multiplex PCR; TCRdb's table is partial and in-frame only. Found here are about 57,000 clones, 87% of them singletons; the top ten hold 20% to 25%. Sequencing was carried out using peripheral blood. These receptors all come from a woman aged 80 or over with COVID-19, enrolled during active disease. Both conserved end residues are part of each CDR3. Fields, in order: CDR3 DNA, CDR3 protein, clone size, V gene, D gene, J gene. D genes are given only for firm matches. Not every row has a clone size; where given, it reads once, few, many or a size class.

CDR3 DNA: TGTGCCAGCAGTGGCAGGGGGACGGATACGCAGTATTTT
CDR3 protein: CASSGRGTDTQYF
clone size: .
V gene: TRBV6-6
D gene: TRBD1
J gene: TRBJ2-3

CDR3 DNA: TGCGCCAGCAGCGGACAGGGCCGTAATGAAAAACTGTTTTTT
CDR3 protein: CASSGQGRNEKLFF
clone size: .
V gene: TRBV5-1
D gene: TRBD1
J gene: TRBJ1-4

CDR3 DNA: TGTGCCAGCAGCTTGCCCGGGTCCATGAACACTGAAGCTTTCTTT
CDR3 protein: CASSLPGSMNTEAFF
clone size: .
V gene: TRBV5-6
D gene: .
J gene: TRBJ1-1

CDR3 DNA: TGTGCCAGCAGCTTAATCAGCGGACCAATGGGTAATTCACCCCTCCACTTT
CDR3 protein: CASSLISGPMGNSPLHF
clone size: .
V gene: TRBV7-9
D gene: .
J gene: TRBJ1-6

CDR3 DNA: TGCGCCAGCAGCGGCCGGGACAAGAACACCGGGGAGCTGTTTTTT
CDR3 protein: CASSGRDKNTGELFF
clone size: few
V gene: TRBV5-1
D gene: .
J gene: TRBJ2-2

CDR3 DNA: TGTGCCAGCAGCTTAATGGCCGGACAGGGATCTAGCACAGATACGCAGTATTTT
CDR3 protein: CASSLMAGQGSSTDTQYF
clone size: .
V gene: TRBV13
D gene: TRBD1
J gene: TRBJ2-3

CDR3 DNA: TGCGCCAGCAGTGAGGGGACAGGACGGTCACCCCTCCACTTT
CDR3 protein: CASSEGTGRSPLHF
clone size: few
V gene: TRBV10-1
D gene: TRBD1
J gene: TRBJ1-6

CDR3 DNA: TGCAGTGCGGGAGGGCAGGTTGAAGCTTTCTTT
CDR3 protein: CSAGGQVEAFF
clone size: .
V gene: TRBV20-1
D gene: .
J gene: TRBJ1-1

CDR3 DNA: TGTGCCAGTAGTATAGGGACAGGGAACTCTGGGGCCAACGTCCTGACTTTC
CDR3 protein: CASSIGTGNSGANVLTF
clone size: .
V gene: TRBV19
D gene: TRBD1
J gene: TRBJ2-6

CDR3 DNA: TGTGCCAGCAGGGCAGGGAATTCACCCCTCCACTTT
CDR3 protein: CASRAGNSPLHF
clone size: .
V gene: TRBV6-5
D gene: .
J gene: TRBJ1-6

CDR3 DNA: TGTGCCAGCAGCCCAAGGGGGCACAACAATGAGCAGTTCTTC
CDR3 protein: CASSPRGHNNEQFF
clone size: .
V gene: TRBV5-6
D gene: TRBD1
J gene: TRBJ2-1

CDR3 DNA: TGCGCCAGCAGCCCGGAGGGGCACTACGAGCAGTACTTC
CDR3 protein: CASSPEGHYEQYF
clone size: .
V gene: TRBV5-1
D gene: .
J gene: TRBJ2-7